Presented here are 14 T cell receptor beta chains from one specimen sequenced in a study of blood T cell repertoires in COVID-19. Profiling relied on immunoSEQ multiplex PCR, and the TCRdb table lists in-frame clones only, not all of them. The data hold 250,000 to 300,000 clones, with 91% observed a single time. Sequencing was carried out using PBMCs or T cells enriched from blood (not recorded which). Every receptor here comes from a human donor in a cohort exposed to, infected with or recovered from COVID-19 (not recorded which). The donor label of this sample is uncertain.

The rearrangement uses TRBV7-2 and TRBJ1-1, with D unresolved. Germline lookup yields CDR1 SGHTA and CDR2 FQGNSA. The CDR3 is 15 residues long. V was pared by 4 bases and J by 1 base, with 13 bases between. CDR3 loop: CASSSPRVQNTEAFF. The CDR3 DNA reads as TGTGCCAGCAGCTCCCCGAGAGTTCAGAACACTGAAGCTTTCTTT.

The J gene is TRBJ1-5, the V gene TRBV2; unclear D gene. V lost 4 bases and J 4 bases, leaving 11 bases between the germline ends. Germline CDR1 reads SNHLY; CDR2 reads FYNNEI. The CDR3 consists of 14 residues. The CDR3 is CASSAQRSNQPQHF. The DNA for the CDR3 is TGTGCCAGCAGTGCACAGCGGTCGAATCAGCCCCAGCATTTT.

This rearrangement joins TRBV30 to TRBJ1-1, with D possibly TRBD1 on 6 matching bases. Per germline, CDR1 GTSNPN and CDR2 SVGIG (reference sequence). The CDR3 runs 15 residues. Trimming pared 3 bases from V and 5 bases from J, leaving 19 bases between. This chain's CDR3 is CAWRFIGTYDTEAFF. The CDR3 coding sequence is TGTGCCTGGAGGTTTATCGGGACATACGATACTGAAGCTTTCTTT.

The chain is built from TRBV6-5 and TRBJ2-1; 10 bases are a match to TRBD1. Germline CDR1 reads MNHEY; CDR2 reads SVGAGI. This CDR3 is built from 14 residues. J lost 5 bases, V lost 6 bases, and 4 bases had no gene match. The CDR3 region is CASSSGQGHNEQFF. CDR3 coding DNA: TGTGCCAGCAGCTCGGGACAGGGGCACAATGAGCAGTTCTTC.

The gene calls are TRBV6-5 and TRBJ1-2; D might be TRBD1 (6 bases). The CDR3 is 13 residues long. The germline gives CDR1 MNHEY, CDR2 SVGAGI. The ends were cut back, 6 bases at V and 6 bases at J, with 14 bases in the middle. This chain's CDR3 is CASSLGEGDGYTF. CDR3 nucleotide sequence: TGTGCCAGCAGCCTCGGAGAGGGGGATGGCTACACCTTC.

V usage is TRBV2 and J usage is TRBJ1-1; D is uncertain. The length of the CDR3 is 16 residues. V lost 0 bases and J 3 bases, leaving 14 bases between the germline ends. The germline V gene has CDR1 SNHLY and CDR2 FYNNEI. The CDR3 region has the DNA TGTGCCAGCAGTGAAGCGTTGCGGACTTCGGACACTGAAGCTTTCTTT. The encoded protein is CASSEALRTSDTEAFF.

V usage is TRBV7-2 and J usage is TRBJ2-1; 13 bases are a match to TRBD2. Germline lookup yields CDR1 SGHTA and CDR2 FQGNSA. V shed 5 bases and J 7 bases; nucleotides not matched to a gene: 8. This CDR3 comprises 16 residues. The chain's CDR3 is CASSLSLAGGQNEQFF. DNA for the CDR3: TGTGCCAGCAGCCTCTCACTAGCGGGGGGGCAAAATGAGCAGTTCTTC.

This clone came up a few times. The chain links TRBV27 to TRBJ2-1; tentative D call: TRBD2 (5 bases). CDR3 length: 13 amino acids. CDR1 and CDR2 (germline): MNHEY, SMNVEV (reference sequence). Trimming took 6 bases from V and 8 from J, leaving 14 bases between them. Here the CDR3 reads CASRAGPWDEQFF. The CDR3 DNA sequence: TGTGCCAGCAGGGCGGGTCCCTGGGATGAGCAGTTCTTC.

The chain has TRBV6-1 and TRBJ2-7; TRBD2 is a possible D gene (6 bases). V lost 4 bases and J 3 bases, leaving 19 bases between the germline ends. This CDR3 contains 16 residues. Germline CDR1 is MNHNS and CDR2 is SASEGT. The CDR3 bases are TGTGCCAGCAGTGGAAGGTCAGGTCCCGGGGGCTACGAGCAGTACTTC. Its translation is CASSGRSGPGGYEQYF.

The chain is built from TRBV2 and TRBJ1-1; D perhaps matches TRBD1 (6 bases). This CDR3 region has 15 residues. V was shortened by 6 bases and J by 1 base, with 15 bases between the two germline ends. Germline lookup yields CDR1 SNHLY and CDR2 FYNNEI. CDR3 sequence: CASRGIQGSNTEAFF. As DNA, the CDR3 is TGTGCCAGCAGGGGGATACAGGGTTCGAACACTGAAGCTTTCTTT.

Notes on this clone: The sample carries other DNA sequences with the same CDR3. The chain uses TRBV18 and TRBJ1-1; no clear D. This CDR3 has 13 amino acids. Trimming took off 5 bases at V and 1 base at J, with 8 bases between the two ends. In germline, CDR1 is KGHSH, CDR2 LQKENI. The CDR3 loop reads CASSRQANTEAFF. The CDR3 coding sequence is TGTGCCAGCTCAAGACAAGCGAACACTGAAGCTTTCTTT. Supplemented by reference TRBV18 and TRBJ1-1, the full variable domain reads NAGVMQNPRHLVRRRGQEARLRCSPMKGHSHVYWYRQLPEEGLKFMVYLQKENIIDESGMPKERFSAEFPKEGPSILRIQQVVRGDSAAYFCASSRQANTEAFFGQGTRLTVV.

This clone came up once. The rearrangement uses TRBV30 and TRBJ1-2, with 9 bases identical to TRBD1. J lost 8 bases, V lost 5 bases, and 9 bases had no gene match. The CDR3 extends over 13 amino acids. The germline CDR1 and CDR2 sequences are GTSNPN and SVGIG (reference sequence). CDR3 amino acids: CAWVWDREWGYTF. CDR3 bases: TGTGCCTGGGTCTGGGACAGGGAGTGGGGCTACACCTTC.

This clone was seen many times. This chain links TRBV6-5 with TRBJ2-7, with D tentatively TRBD1 (6 bases). V lost 5 bases, J lost 6 bases, and 17 bases lay in between. The CDR3 runs to 14 residues. Germline V gives CDR1 MNHEY, CDR2 SVGAGI. The CDR3, as DNA: TGTGCCAGCAGTCTTGGTAACAGGGTTATCGAGCAGTACTTC. Its protein product is CASSLGNRVIEQYF.

The J gene is TRBJ2-1, the V gene TRBV4-3; D call uncertain. CDR3 size: 15 residues. Germline CDR1 LGHNA, CDR2 YSLEER. The ends were cut back, 3 bases at V and 2 bases at J, with 11 bases in the middle. Here the CDR3 DNA reads TGCGCCAGCAGCCAGGGCCCCAATACCTACAATGAGCAGTTCTTC. It encodes CASSQGPNTYNEQFF.